The present T cell receptor beta chain was sequenced within a study of shared clonotypes between healthy human individuals (dated by TCRdb to about 2020). Background for the entire study: A few men and a couple of women, aged 18 to 49 years, made up the cohort. For each donor, three plates each were used for CD4 naive and CD4 memory, two plates were used for CD8 naive, and one plate was used for CD8 memory. Blood TCR repertoires of roughly five healthy adults were deeply sequenced to estimate repertoire size and the extent of clonotype sharing between individuals. To increase sequencing depth and limit assay-specific biases, different laboratories used diverse techniques to prepare libraries and sequence TCR repertoires. Leukapheresis yielded between about 0.85 and 10 billion PBMCs per donor.

TCR CDR3 regions were amplified from genomic DNA by multiplex PCR using the deep immunoSEQ assay. Extracted genomic DNA from each cell subset was spread evenly across all wells of several immunoSEQ 96-well plates, with each plate serving as a replicate. For sorted subsets, around 200 ng genomic DNA, equal to 30,000 to 35,000 T cell genomes, was loaded into each replicate PCR. Purified libraries were quantified with a Qubit 3.0 fluorometer, sized on a Bioanalyzer 2100, and re-quantified with the KAPA Library Quantification kit. Every immunoSEQ 96-well plate was sequenced on a dedicated single-read 150-cycle Illumina NextSeq 550 flow cell. For the original study's pipeline: Because the immunoSEQ output included only junctional sequences and no quality scores, the filtering could not be the same as the filtering used for full-length reads. Sequences were annotated with PyIR, a Python wrapper for IgBLAST v1.9, using IMGT germline references to assign V/J genes and CDR3. Reads with weak V/J assignments (E-value above 1e-6), missing CDR3, stop codons, out-of-frame junctions, or ambiguous translated residues were removed. V3J clonotypes were defined as sequences sharing the same inferred V gene, J gene, and CDR3 amino acid sequence. Percentage overlap between repertoires was computed as shared unique clonotypes divided by the size of the smaller repertoire. RTK rarefaction, the Chao1 estimator, and Recon v2.1 estimates of unobserved clonotypes were used to assess repertoire richness. Generation probabilities were computed with OLGA for all TCRbeta clonotypes obtained by the gDNA method from a handful of donors. Imported from immuneACCESS, the table was reduced by TCRdb to in-frame sequences with V and J called. These copies leave out some clones; in studies compared against another copy, an unresolved V gene accounts for under half, and the cause of the remainder is not known. V, J and clone size are taken as reported in that table, and D and trimming were inferred from the DNA itself. This sample has roughly 2,300,000 clones in its table, and 85% to 95% of those were observed once. The ten largest clones represent about 0.36% of the sample.

Overall study outcomes, separate from this receptor: Sampling was restricted to blood, and TCR repertoires in tissue are likely to differ from TCR repertoires in blood. Sharing across a few donors was observed for approximately 4.6% of naive CD4, 3% to 4% of naive CD8, over 2% of memory CD4, and about 0.38% of memory CD8 clonotypes. Clonotypes shared by all four sorted-subset donors showed higher generation probabilities than non-shared clonotypes. Even with the large sequencing depth, rarefaction of the sorted-subset datasets indicated that sequencing was incomplete. Pairwise subsampling indicated that sequencing depth was expected to affect the degree of clonotype sharing among donors. Because the study included only a small number of donors, the genetic and exposure-history diversity represented was limited. Naive subsets generally had larger estimated clonotype richness than memory subsets did.

Healthy HIV-negative adults with no recently reported acute infections or vaccinations were included as donors. All donors were Caucasian adults living in Nashville, Tennessee, USA. CD4+ T cells were enriched through magnetic negative selection, after which naive cells were positively selected on CD45RA and the remaining negative fraction served as the memory subset. After blood collection by leukapheresis, PBMCs were isolated using Ficoll-Histopaque density gradient centrifugation and then cryopreserved in the vapor phase of liquid nitrogen. Analytical flow cytometry was used to check the purity and quantity of each magnetically sorted T cell population. Each sorted fraction had its genomic DNA isolated and then quantified by UV absorbance on a Nanodrop 2000c. The count of this clone is one. The specificity of this receptor is unknown. No much larger clone is present one base from it, and per-base qualities are unavailable.

The source of this sequence is a man between 18 and 35 years old in good health. Some clones in this sample may be carry-over from other donors' samples. Sequencing was carried out using naive CD4+ T cells from PBMCs. The sample's cell subset or site, from its label and the paper: CD45RA+ positively selected.

The sequenced DNA is TGCAGTGCCGTCGGGGTGGCTCAGTACTTC. It encodes CSAVGVAQYF. The chain couples TRBV20-1 to TRBJ2-4, and TRBD2 may be the D gene, going by 5 matching bases. Trimming at the junction amounts to 6 bases on V and 12 bases on J, and the germline ends lie 12 bases apart. The CDR3 starts with the cysteine, ends with the phenylalanine, and has 10 residues. The sequence is cut down to CDR3 DNA, 30 bases in frame from base 1. Based on the germline V gene (reference sequence), the CDR1 and CDR2 sequences are DFQATT and SNEGSKA.